Detailed here is one T cell receptor beta chain. RNA was extracted and reverse transcribed into cDNA as the sequencing template. Libraries were prepared by immunoSEQ multiplex PCR; TCRdb keeps only in-frame clonotypes and omits some of them. The sample consists of 90,000 to 120,000 clones, about 60% of them appearing once. The sample belongs to a study of CD8+ T cells in alopecia areata. The junction had 8 bases not matched to a gene; V was cut back by 7 bases and J by 6 bases. The CDR3 runs 13 residues. Germline loops: CDR1 SEHNR, CDR2 FQNEAQ (reference sequence). This sequence joins TRBV7-9 and TRBJ1-2; 7 bases align to TRBD1. Sequenced: NKG2D-low CD8+ T cells sorted from blood. The source is a human donor with alopecia areata. CDR3 region: CASILGDRDGYTF. The CDR3 bases are TGTGCCAGCATATTGGGTGACAGGGATGGCTACACCTTC.